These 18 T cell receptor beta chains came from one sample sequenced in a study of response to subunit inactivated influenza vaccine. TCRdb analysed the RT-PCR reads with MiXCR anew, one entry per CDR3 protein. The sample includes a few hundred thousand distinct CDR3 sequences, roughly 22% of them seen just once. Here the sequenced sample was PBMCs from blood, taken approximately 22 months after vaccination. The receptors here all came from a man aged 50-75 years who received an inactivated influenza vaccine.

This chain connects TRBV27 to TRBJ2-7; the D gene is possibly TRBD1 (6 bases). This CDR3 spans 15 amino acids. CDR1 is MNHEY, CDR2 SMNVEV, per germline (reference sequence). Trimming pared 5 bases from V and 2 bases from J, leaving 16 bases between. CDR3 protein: CASSAIPTGTYEQYF. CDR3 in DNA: TGTGCCAGCAGTGCCATTCCAACAGGGACCTACGAGCAGTACTTC.

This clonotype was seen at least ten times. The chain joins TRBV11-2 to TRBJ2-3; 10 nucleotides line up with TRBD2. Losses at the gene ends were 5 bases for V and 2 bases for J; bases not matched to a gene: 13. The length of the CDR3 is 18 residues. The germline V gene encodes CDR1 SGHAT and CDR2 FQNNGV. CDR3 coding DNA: TGTGCCAGCAGCACTGGACTAGCGGAGCTCTGGGACACAGATACGCAGTATTTT. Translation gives CASSTGLAELWDTDTQYF.

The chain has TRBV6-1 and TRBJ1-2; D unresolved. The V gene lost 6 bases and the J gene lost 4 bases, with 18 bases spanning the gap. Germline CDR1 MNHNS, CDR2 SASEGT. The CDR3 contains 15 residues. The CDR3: CASRQTTPWGYGYTF. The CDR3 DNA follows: TGTGCCAGCAGGCAGACAACTCCTTGGGGCTATGGCTACACCTTC.

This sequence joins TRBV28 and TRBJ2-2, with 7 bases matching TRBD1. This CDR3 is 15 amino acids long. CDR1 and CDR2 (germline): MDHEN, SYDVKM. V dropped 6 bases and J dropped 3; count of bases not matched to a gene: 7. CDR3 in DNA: TGTGCCAGCAGACAACAGGGGTTGGACACCGGGGAGCTGTTTTTT. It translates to CASRQQGLDTGELFF.

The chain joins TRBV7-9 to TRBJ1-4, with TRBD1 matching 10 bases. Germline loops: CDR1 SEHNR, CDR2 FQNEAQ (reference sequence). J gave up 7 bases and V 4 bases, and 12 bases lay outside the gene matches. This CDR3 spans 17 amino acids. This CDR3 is CASSSHRDRGDGEKLFF. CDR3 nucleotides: TGTGCCAGCAGCTCTCACCGGGACAGGGGCGACGGTGAAAAACTGTTTTTT.

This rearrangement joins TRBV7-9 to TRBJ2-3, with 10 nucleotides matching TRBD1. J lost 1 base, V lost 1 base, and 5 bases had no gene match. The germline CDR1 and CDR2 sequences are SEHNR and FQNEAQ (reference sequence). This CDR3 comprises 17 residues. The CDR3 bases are TGTGCCAGCAGCTTAGGCGCCGGGACAGGGGGCACAGATACGCAGTATTTT. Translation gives CASSLGAGTGGTDTQYF.

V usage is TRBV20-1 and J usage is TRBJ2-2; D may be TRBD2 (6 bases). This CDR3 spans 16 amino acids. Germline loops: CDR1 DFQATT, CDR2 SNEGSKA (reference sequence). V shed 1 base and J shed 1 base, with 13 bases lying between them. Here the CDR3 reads CSARAPGLRNTGELFF. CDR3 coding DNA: TGCAGTGCTAGAGCTCCGGGACTGAGGAACACCGGGGAGCTGTTTTTT.

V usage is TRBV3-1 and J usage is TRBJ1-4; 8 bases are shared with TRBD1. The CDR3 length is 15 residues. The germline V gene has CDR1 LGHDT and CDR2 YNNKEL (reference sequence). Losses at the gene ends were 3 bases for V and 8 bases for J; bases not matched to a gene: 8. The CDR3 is CASSQTDRAHEKLFF. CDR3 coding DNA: TGTGCCAGCAGCCAGACGGACAGGGCTCACGAAAAACTGTTTTTT.

The CDR3 nucleotides are TGTGCCAGCAGCTTAGTGAGTGAGCAGTTCTTC. Translation gives CASSLVSEQFF. This chain joins TRBV7-2 and TRBJ2-1; D call uncertain. Trimming shortened V by 1 base and J by 9 bases, and 4 bases separated the two germline ends. This CDR3 has 11 amino acids. Germline V gene sequence: CDR1 SGHTA, CDR2 FQGNSA.

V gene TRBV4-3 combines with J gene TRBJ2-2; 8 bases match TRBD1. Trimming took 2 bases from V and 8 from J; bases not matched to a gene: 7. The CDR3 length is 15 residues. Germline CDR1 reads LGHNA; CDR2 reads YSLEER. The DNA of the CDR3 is TGCGCCAGCAGCCAACAGGGACAGGTTAGGGGGGAGCTGTTTTTT. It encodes CASSQQGQVRGELFF.

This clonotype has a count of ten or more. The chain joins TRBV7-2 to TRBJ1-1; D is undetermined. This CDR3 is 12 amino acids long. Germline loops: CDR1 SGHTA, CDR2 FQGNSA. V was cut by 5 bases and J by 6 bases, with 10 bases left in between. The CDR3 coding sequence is TGTGCCAGCAGCCCGCGTTGGGCTGAAGCTTTCTTT. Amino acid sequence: CASSPRWAEAFF.

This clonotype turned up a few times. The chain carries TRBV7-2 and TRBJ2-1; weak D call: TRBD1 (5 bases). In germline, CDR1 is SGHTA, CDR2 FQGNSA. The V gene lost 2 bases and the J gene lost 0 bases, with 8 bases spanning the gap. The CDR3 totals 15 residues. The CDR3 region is CASSLLQGSYNEQFF. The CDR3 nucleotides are TGTGCCAGCAGCTTACTCCAGGGCTCCTACAATGAGCAGTTCTTC.

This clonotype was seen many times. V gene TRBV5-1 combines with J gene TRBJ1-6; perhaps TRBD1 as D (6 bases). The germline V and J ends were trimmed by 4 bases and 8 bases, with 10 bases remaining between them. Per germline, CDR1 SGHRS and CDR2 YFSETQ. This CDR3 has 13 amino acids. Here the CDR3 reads CASSRNRDSPLHF. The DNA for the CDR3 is TGCGCCAGCAGCCGGAACAGGGATTCACCCCTCCACTTT.

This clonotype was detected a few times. The CDR3 loop reads CASSFRALETQYF. For the CDR3, the DNA is TGTGCCAGCAGTTTTCGGGCCTTAGAGACCCAGTACTTC. This chain connects TRBV12-3 or TRBV12-4 to TRBJ2-5; no firm D call. The CDR3 extends over 13 amino acids. The V gene lost 3 bases and the J gene lost 4 bases, with 9 bases spanning the gap.

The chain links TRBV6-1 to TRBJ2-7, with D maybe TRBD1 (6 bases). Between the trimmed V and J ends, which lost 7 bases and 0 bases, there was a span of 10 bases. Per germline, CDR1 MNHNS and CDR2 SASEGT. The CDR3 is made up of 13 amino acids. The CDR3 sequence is CASNAGVSYEQYF. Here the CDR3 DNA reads TGTGCCAGCAACGCAGGGGTCTCCTACGAGCAGTACTTC.

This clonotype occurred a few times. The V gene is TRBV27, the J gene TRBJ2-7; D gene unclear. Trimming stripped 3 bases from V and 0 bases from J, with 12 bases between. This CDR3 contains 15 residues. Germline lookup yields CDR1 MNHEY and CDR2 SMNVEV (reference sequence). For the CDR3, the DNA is TGTGCCAGCAGTTTTTGGGCTACCACCTCCTACGAGCAGTACTTC. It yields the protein CASSFWATTSYEQYF.

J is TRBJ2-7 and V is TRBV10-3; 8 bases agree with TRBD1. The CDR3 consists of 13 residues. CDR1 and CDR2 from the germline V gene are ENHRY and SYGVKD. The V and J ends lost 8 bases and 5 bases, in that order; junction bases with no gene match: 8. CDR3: CAIRRQGNDEQYF. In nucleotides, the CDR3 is TGTGCCATCCGGCGACAGGGGAATGACGAGCAGTACTTC.

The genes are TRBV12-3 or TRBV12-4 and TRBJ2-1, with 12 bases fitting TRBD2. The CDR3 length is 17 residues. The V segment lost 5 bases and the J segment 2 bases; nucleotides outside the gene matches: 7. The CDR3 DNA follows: TGTGCCAGCAGTATTCCTAGCGGGAGGGCCCCCTACAATGAGCAGTTCTTC. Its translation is CASSIPSGRAPYNEQFF.